A single sample gave rise to the 20 T cell receptor beta chains below, sequenced in a study of T cell responses to AZD1222 COVID-19 vaccine. Data came from immunoSEQ multiplex PCR; TCRdb stores just in-frame clones and leaves some out. Of roughly 200,000 clones in the sample, approximately 93% were seen once. The sequenced sample was peripheral blood, obtained 28 days after the second AZD1222 dose. These receptors were obtained from an adult who received the AZD1222 COVID-19 vaccine.

The CDR3 here is CASSPWDTQYF. CDR3 nucleotide sequence: TGTGCCAGCAGCCCCTGGGATACGCAGTATTTT. The V call is TRBV2, the J call TRBJ2-3, with unresolved D. The CDR3 sequence is 11 residues long. Germline CDR1 is SNHLY and CDR2 is FYNNEI. Trimming took off 6 bases at V and 6 bases at J, with 7 bases between the two ends.

V and J are TRBV7-9 and TRBJ1-1, with D maybe TRBD1 (5 bases). With 3 bases removed from V and 0 bases from J, the gap between germline ends came to 8 bases. Germline V gives CDR1 SEHNR, CDR2 FQNEAQ (reference sequence). The CDR3 is made up of 14 amino acids. The CDR3 sequence is CASSFGTVNTEAFF. As DNA, the CDR3 is TGTGCCAGCAGCTTTGGGACGGTGAACACTGAAGCTTTCTTT.

The J gene is TRBJ1-1, the V gene TRBV5-1, with a tentative D call TRBD1 (5 bases). V gave up 4 bases and J gave up 1 base, with 14 bases separating them. Germline V CDR1 and CDR2: SGHRS, YFSETQ. The CDR3 loop spans 15 amino acids. In DNA form, the CDR3 reads TGCGCCAGCAGCCCTCGAGGGGTTCGGAACACTGAAGCTTTCTTT. Its protein is CASSPRGVRNTEAFF.

The V call is TRBV6-2 or TRBV6-3, the J call TRBJ1-2, with D tentatively TRBD1 (5 bases). Trimming cost V 3 bases and J 3 bases, with 14 bases left between them. From germline, CDR1 is MNHEY and CDR2 SVGEGT. This CDR3 comprises 15 residues. The CDR3 nucleotides read TGTGCCAGCAGTTATGGACGGAGGGGCCACTATGGCTACACCTTC. Translation gives CASSYGRRGHYGYTF.

To note about this clone: Other nucleotide sequences from this sample produce the same CDR3. The chain recombines TRBV7-9 with TRBJ1-4; 8 bases match TRBD1. The CDR3 is 15 residues long. With 1 base clipped from V and 8 bases from J, the junction kept 6 bases outside the gene matches. Germline loops: CDR1 SEHNR, CDR2 FQNEAQ (reference sequence). CDR3 in amino acids: CASSLGQGAREKLFF. DNA of the CDR3: TGTGCCAGCAGCTTAGGGCAGGGGGCGAGGGAAAAACTGTTTTTT.

This chain connects TRBV9 to TRBJ2-1; 12 nucleotides align to TRBD2. Trimming at V came to 1 base and at J to 0 bases, leaving 17 bases not matched to a gene. Germline-derived CDR1 and CDR2 are SGDLS and YYNGEE. There are 22 residues in the CDR3. This CDR3 reads CASSVRVRPGLAGFSSYNEQFF. The CDR3 bases are TGTGCCAGCAGCGTAAGGGTTCGTCCGGGACTAGCGGGTTTTAGCTCCTACAATGAGCAGTTCTTC.

J is TRBJ1-1 and V is TRBV2; TRBD1 agrees at 7 bases. The ends lost 6 bases at V and 4 bases at J; junction bases unmatched: 8. The CDR3 consists of 14 residues. Germline CDR1 SNHLY, CDR2 FYNNEI. The CDR3 is CASRADRVVTEAFF. In DNA form, the CDR3 reads TGTGCCAGCAGAGCCGACAGGGTGGTCACTGAAGCTTTCTTT.

This rearrangement joins TRBV5-3 to TRBJ2-2; D is undetermined. TRBV5-3 is an ORF, with its function uncertain. Deletions cut 4 bases from V and 2 bases from J, with 12 bases between. This CDR3 has 15 residues. The CDR3 sequence is CARSPRRVNTGELFF. The CDR3 coding sequence is TGTGCCAGAAGCCCCCGACGGGTTAACACCGGGGAGCTGTTTTTT.

CDR3 protein: CATSRDRGVYEQYF. DNA of the CDR3: TGTGCCACCAGCAGAGACAGGGGGGTTTACGAGCAGTACTTC. V is TRBV15 and J is TRBJ2-7, with D perhaps matching TRBD1 (7 bases). Trimming pared 0 bases from V and 4 bases from J, leaving 10 bases between. The CDR3 is 14 residues long. Germline V gene lookup returns CDR1 LNHNV and CDR2 YYDKDF (reference sequence).

The chain joins TRBV18 to TRBJ1-5; no clear D gene. V dropped 3 bases and J dropped 7 bases, with 10 bases sitting between them. CDR1 is KGHSH and CDR2 is LQKENI in the germline V gene. CDR3 length: 13 amino acids. CDR3 loop: CASSPGVWQPQHF. CDR3 DNA sequence: TGTGCCAGCTCACCCGGGGTTTGGCAGCCCCAGCATTTT.

The rearrangement uses TRBV5-4 and TRBJ2-3, with 7 bases fitting TRBD1. This CDR3 contains 16 residues. Losses at the gene ends were 4 bases for V and 3 bases for J; bases not matched to a gene: 11. Germline CDR1 and CDR2: SGHNT and YYREEE (reference sequence). For the CDR3, the DNA is TGTGCCAGCAGCCCGGACAGGCCAATCAATACAGATACGCAGTATTTT. This translates into CASSPDRPINTDTQYF.

The J gene is TRBJ1-1, the V gene TRBV5-6, with no clear D. V gave up 0 bases and J gave up 4 bases, with 13 bases separating them. This CDR3 contains 15 residues. Germline V gene sequence: CDR1 SGHDT, CDR2 YYEEEE. CDR3 in amino acids: CASSLAGLVGTEAFF. The CDR3 DNA reads as TGTGCCAGCAGCTTGGCCGGACTGGTAGGCACTGAAGCTTTCTTT.

V is TRBV11-2 and J is TRBJ2-7, with D uncertain. Germline CDR1 is SGHAT and CDR2 is FQNNGV. This CDR3 spans 13 amino acids. V lost 5 bases and J lost 4, with 12 bases in between. The DNA for the CDR3 is TGTGCCAGCAGCCCTCAACAAACTTACGAGCAGTACTTC. Translating it yields CASSPQQTYEQYF.

The CDR3 sequence is CASARADIMNTEAFF. The CDR3 DNA reads as TGTGCCAGCGCGAGGGCAGACATAATGAACACTGAAGCTTTCTTT. The V and J genes are TRBV6-5 and TRBJ1-1, with no clear D. Germline assignment: CDR1 MNHEY and CDR2 SVGAGI. The CDR3 covers 15 residues. V lost 8 bases and J 0 bases, leaving 16 bases between the germline ends.

The chain has TRBV9 and TRBJ2-7; D gene uncertain. The CDR3 loop spans 14 amino acids. The V end was cut by 0 bases, the J end by 6 bases, with 13 bases between. Per germline, CDR1 SGDLS and CDR2 YYNGEE. CDR3 coding DNA: TGTGCCAGCAGCGTAGATCCAGCGAAGGGCGAGCAGTACTTC. Its protein is CASSVDPAKGEQYF.

This clone occurred once. The chain couples TRBV12-3 or TRBV12-4 to TRBJ2-7, with a possible D match to TRBD2 (6 bases). CDR3 length: 13 amino acids. Trimming pared 6 bases from V and 4 bases from J, leaving 13 bases between. The DNA for the CDR3 is TGTGCCAGCAGAATCGGGGGTGGGTACGAGCAGTACTTC. It translates to CASRIGGGYEQYF.

The CDR3: CASSTQWGATGNTIYF. The CDR3 DNA sequence: TGTGCCAGCAGCACCCAGTGGGGGGCCACCGGAAACACCATATATTTT. The chain carries TRBV7-2 and TRBJ1-3, with D tentatively TRBD1 (6 bases). Germline V gene sequence: CDR1 SGHTA, CDR2 FQGNSA. Trimming took 5 bases from V and 4 from J, leaving 18 bases between them. This CDR3 has 16 amino acids.

Notes on this clone: At one end, the junction sequence differs from germline, possibly due to a read error. The chain uses TRBV7-7 and TRBJ1-6, with no clear D. Germline V gives CDR1 SSHAT, CDR2 FNYEAQ (reference sequence). This CDR3 is built from 17 residues. The CDR3 reads CASSLVVEGSYNSPLHF. CDR3 sequence (DNA): TGTGCTAGCAGCTTAGTGGTAGAGGGCTCCTATAATTCACCCCTCCACTTT.

The rearrangement links TRBV11-2 to TRBJ1-2; 8 bases fit TRBD1. V shed 5 bases and J 8 bases; nucleotides not matched to a gene: 13. CDR1 and CDR2 (germline): SGHAT, FQNNGV. The CDR3 runs to 15 residues. The CDR3 region has the DNA TGTGCCAGCAGCCCGGCTCGGACAGGGCAGGGGGGCTACACCTTC. It is translated as CASSPARTGQGGYTF.

The chain has TRBV18 and TRBJ2-3, with TRBD2 matching over 9 bases. The germline gives CDR1 KGHSH, CDR2 LQKENI. After removal of 0 bases from V and 4 bases from J, the junction contained 5 bases not matched to a gene. The CDR3 covers 16 residues. CDR3 sequence reads: CASSPPERGASDTQYF. In nucleotides, the CDR3 is TGTGCCAGCTCACCACCGGAGCGGGGGGCGTCAGATACGCAGTATTTT. Based on the CDR3 plus reference TRBV18 and TRBJ2-3, the full variable domain is NAGVMQNPRHLVRRRGQEARLRCSPMKGHSHVYWYRQLPEEGLKFMVYLQKENIIDESGMPKERFSAEFPKEGPSILRIQQVVRGDSAAYFCASSPPERGASDTQYFGPGTRLTVL.